The T cell receptor (beta chain) under discussion was sequenced for a study of neurological immune-mediated disorders. Study-level results: Sharing of CDR3 amino acid sequences among expanded clones across subjects was absent, suggesting private repertoires in all groups. The most TCR clonal expansion was seen in HTLV-1-associated myelopathy, whereas the least was seen in multiple sclerosis, below the level in healthy controls.

This clonotype was observed at least ten times. What it recognizes is unknown. V was clipped by 0 bases and J by 8 bases; unmatched bases: 4. There are 14 residues in the CDR3. Germline-derived CDR1 and CDR2 are SGDLS and YYNGEE. The cDNA was synthesized by means of template-switch 5'RACE, which was carried out with 10-nucleotide random UMIs. TCRdb analysed the 5' RACE reads with MiXCR anew, one entry per CDR3 protein. The table records 35,000 to 45,000 distinct CDR3 sequences, around 6.8% of them present only once. The clonotype was recovered from a woman in her forties in good health. Source material: PBMCs. This rearrangement joins TRBV9 to TRBJ2-7; the match to TRBD2 covers 11 bases. The CDR3 here is CASSVEVAGGKQYF. CDR3 nucleotide sequence: TGTGCCAGCAGCGTAGAGGTAGCGGGAGGGAAGCAGTACTTC.